This entry lists 18 T cell receptor beta chains sequenced from one sample in a study of cytomegalovirus exposure and HLA in healthy donors. Both 60 Vbeta primers and 13 Jbeta primers went into the PCR. Here immunoSEQ multiplex PCR was the method, and the copy in TCRdb shows in-frame clones only, minus some. The table lists around 170,000 clones, 82% of them singletons, with about 1.5% in the top ten. The sample was PBMCs. The receptors stem from a middle-aged man in good health and CMV-seronegative.

The J gene is TRBJ1-2, the V gene TRBV25-1; a weak D match, TRBD1 (5 bases). Trimming took off 4 bases at V and 4 bases at J, with 10 bases between the two ends. CDR1 is MGHDK, CDR2 SYGVNS, per germline. The CDR3 spans 13 residues. Written as DNA, the CDR3 is TGTGCCAGCAGTGGGCAGGGTACCTATGGCTACACCTTC. It is translated as CASSGQGTYGYTF.

As regards this clone: The sample has other DNA sequences that encode this CDR3 too. V usage is TRBV5-1 and J usage is TRBJ2-2; 9 bases match TRBD1. The CDR3 loop spans 16 amino acids. Per germline, CDR1 SGHRS and CDR2 YFSETQ. Trimming took 3 bases from V and 2 from J; bases not matched to a gene: 5. CDR3 nucleotides: TGCGCCAGCAGCTCCGGGACAGGGACCAACACCGGGGAGCTGTTTTTT. Translation gives CASSSGTGTNTGELFF.

The chain has TRBV6-4 and TRBJ2-1; 10 bases align to TRBD1. After removal of 4 bases from V and 7 bases from J, the junction contained 13 bases not matched to a gene. The CDR3 runs to 17 residues. The germline gives CDR1 MRHNA, CDR2 SNTAGT. CDR3 nucleotide sequence: TGTGCCAGCAGTGTCTCGTCTGTAGGGACAGGGGCGAATGAGCAGTTCTTC. Translated, it gives CASSVSSVGTGANEQFF.

The rearrangement joins TRBV19 to TRBJ1-2, with 7 positions matching TRBD1. CDR1 and CDR2 (germline): LNHDA, SQIVND (reference sequence). CDR3 length: 14 amino acids. Trimming at V came to 6 bases and at J to 7 bases, leaving 11 bases not matched to a gene. CDR3 sequence (DNA): TGTGCCAGTAGGCCTCGACAGGGCTCGGGTGGCTACACCTTC. This translates into CASRPRQGSGGYTF.

V and J are TRBV28 and TRBJ2-3, with a weak D call TRBD2 (5 bases). V was clipped by 3 bases and J by 6 bases, with 13 bases between them. The CDR3 length is 14 residues. In germline, CDR1 is MDHEN, CDR2 SYDVKM. DNA of the CDR3: TGTGCCAGCAGTTTGACTACCCCTGTGGATACGCAGTATTTT. This translates into CASSLTTPVDTQYF.

As to this clone: Germline and junction disagree at one end, which may indicate a read error. This sequence joins TRBV2 and TRBJ1-2; 7 bases fit TRBD1. This CDR3 is 15 amino acids long. In germline, CDR1 is SNHLY, CDR2 FYNNEI. For the CDR3, the DNA is TGTGCCAGCAGGGAAGGGACAGATGCAAACTATGGCTACACCTTC. This gives the protein CASREGTDANYGYTF.

The chain carries TRBV4-1 and TRBJ2-5; 13 positions agree with TRBD2. This CDR3 is built from 17 residues. V lost 3 bases and J lost 4; bases outside the gene matches: 8. Looked up from germline, CDR1 is MGHRA and CDR2 is YSYEKL. CDR3 sequence reads: CASSQGLAGKSGETQYF. The CDR3 DNA reads as TGCGCCAGCAGCCAGGGACTAGCGGGGAAGAGTGGAGAGACCCAGTACTTC.

The CDR3 DNA sequence: TGTGCCAGCAGCATCAACGGGGACTCCCGGGCAGATACGCAGTATTTT. This sequence encodes CASSINGDSRADTQYF. V and J are TRBV7-2 and TRBJ2-3; the D gene is possibly TRBD2 (6 bases). From germline, CDR1 is SGHTA and CDR2 FQGNSA. V was pared by 5 bases and J by 4 bases, with 19 bases between. This CDR3 is 16 amino acids long.

This clone showed up just a few times. This chain connects TRBV15 to TRBJ2-5, with 9 nucleotides matching TRBD1. This CDR3 contains 16 residues. With 2 bases clipped from V and 0 bases from J, the junction kept 4 bases outside the gene matches. CDR1 is LNHNV, CDR2 YYDKDF, per germline (reference sequence). DNA for the CDR3: TGTGCCACCAGCAGAACAGGGGGCCCCGACCAAGAGACCCAGTACTTC. As protein: CATSRTGGPDQETQYF.

This clone was seen just once. The chain links TRBV4-3 to TRBJ1-5, with a weak D call TRBD1 (6 bases). Deletions cut 3 bases from V and 2 bases from J, with 11 bases between. Looked up from germline, CDR1 is LGHNA and CDR2 is YSLEER. This CDR3 has 15 amino acids. CDR3: CASSQNRVRNQPQHF. The CDR3, as DNA: TGCGCCAGCAGCCAGAACAGGGTTCGCAATCAGCCCCAGCATTTT.

This clone has just a few counts. The chain is built from TRBV5-1 and TRBJ2-1; 9 nucleotides match TRBD1. Losses at the gene ends were 8 bases for V and 6 bases for J; bases not matched to a gene: 15. Germline CDR1 reads SGHRS; CDR2 reads YFSETQ. CDR3 size: 16 residues. The CDR3 nucleotides are TGCGCCAGTAAGGGCCCGGACAGGGGCTTTTCCAATGAGCAGTTCTTC. It is translated as CASKGPDRGFSNEQFF.

The genes are TRBV5-1 and TRBJ2-5, with D tentatively TRBD2 (6 bases). Trimming took 0 bases from V and 4 from J, leaving 10 bases between them. There are 14 residues in the CDR3. CDR1 is SGHRS, CDR2 YFSETQ, per germline. CDR3 in DNA: TGCGCCAGCAGCTTGGGAGTAGCGGCAGAGACCCAGTACTTC. Translation gives CASSLGVAAETQYF.

The rearrangement joins TRBV19 to TRBJ2-3; D possibly corresponds to TRBD2 (6 bases). Germline loops: CDR1 LNHDA, CDR2 SQIVND (reference sequence). V lost 3 bases and J 5 bases, leaving 15 bases between the germline ends. This CDR3 has 15 amino acids. This CDR3 is CASSIGTPVVDTQYF. The CDR3 DNA sequence: TGTGCCAGTAGTATCGGGACTCCGGTCGTAGATACGCAGTATTTT.

The chain couples TRBV4-2 to TRBJ2-1, with TRBD2 identical over 13 bases. The CDR3 length is 17 residues. Germline CDR1 is LGHNA and CDR2 is YNFKEQ. V lost 3 bases, J lost 5 bases, and 7 bases stayed unmatched. CDR3 nucleotide sequence: TGTGCCAGCAGCCAGCTCCTGGGACTAGCGGGAAACAATGAGCAGTTCTTC. Its protein is CASSQLLGLAGNNEQFF.

This chain joins TRBV5-4 and TRBJ2-7, with TRBD1 as a possible D gene (5 bases). Germline loops: CDR1 SGHNT, CDR2 YYREEE (reference sequence). Trimming took off 2 bases at V and 6 bases at J, with 15 bases between the two ends. The CDR3 is made up of 14 amino acids. The CDR3 DNA reads as TGTGCCAGCAGCTTAGGGCTAGGGGTCCGCGAGCAGTACTTC. Its protein product is CASSLGLGVREQYF. The full variable domain, rest sourced from reference TRBV5-4 and TRBJ2-7, is ETGVTQSPTHLIKTRGQQVTLRCSSQSGHNTVSWYQQALGQGPQFIFQYYREEENGRGNFPPRFSGLQFPNYSSELNVNALELDDSALYLCASSLGLGVREQYFGPGTRLTVT.

The count of this clone is one. This sequence joins TRBV6-5 and TRBJ1-1; 7 positions match TRBD1. The germline V gene has CDR1 MNHEY and CDR2 SVGAGI. With 7 bases clipped from V and 5 bases from J, the junction kept 7 bases outside the gene matches. CDR3 length: 13 amino acids. The CDR3 protein is CASTTGRKTEAFF. Here the CDR3 DNA reads TGTGCCAGCACGACAGGGAGGAAGACTGAAGCTTTCTTT.

This clone was seen once. The CDR3 region is CASSFAGTGIYEQYF. The CDR3, as DNA: TGTGCCAGCAGTTTCGCCGGGACAGGCATCTACGAGCAGTACTTC. The rearrangement joins TRBV5-8 to TRBJ2-7; 8 bases line up with TRBD1. This CDR3 contains 15 residues. V lost 5 bases to trimming and J lost 3 bases; unmatched junction nucleotides: 10. From germline, CDR1 is SGHTS and CDR2 YDEGEE.

The chain couples TRBV30 to TRBJ2-1; TRBD2 agrees at 12 bases. The length of the CDR3 is 19 residues. J was trimmed by 0 bases and V by 8 bases; bases with no gene match: 17. Germline V gene lookup returns CDR1 GTSNPN and CDR2 SVGIG (reference sequence). This CDR3 is CARQGASGRAWSSYNEQFF. The CDR3, as DNA: TGTGCCCGACAGGGGGCTAGCGGGAGGGCCTGGAGCTCCTACAATGAGCAGTTCTTC.